This TCR beta chain was sequenced for a study of immune characterization of retroperitoneal liposarcoma. The CDR3 contains 18 residues. V was pared by 4 bases and J by 1 base, with 20 bases between. Germline-derived CDR1 and CDR2 are SGHTS and YDEGEE. This clonotype has only a few counts. One entry per CDR3 protein results from TCRdb running MiXCR on the PCR reads. The sample lists approximately 9,000 distinct CDR3 sequences, around a quarter seen once, with less than 9% in the top ten. The material sequenced was tumor tissue. The sequence derives from a male donor with retroperitoneal liposarcoma. The chain employs TRBV5-8 and TRBJ2-2, with D possibly TRBD1 on 5 matching bases. CDR3 sequence: CASSPIRGGIRNTGELFF. In DNA, the CDR3 is TGTGCCAGCAGCCCTATAAGGGGTGGTATTAGGAACACCGGGGAGCTGTTTTTT.